This is a list of T cell receptor beta chains from one sample in a study of T cells in localized non-small cell lung cancer. Profiled with immunoSEQ multiplex PCR; TCRdb holds only in-frame clones, not every one. The table has about 57,000 clones, roughly 92% seen once; the top ten hold less than 20%. Material: peripheral blood, obtained before any cancer treatment. These receptors originate from a man aged 40-75 years with stage I lung adenocarcinoma. CDR3s include the opening cysteine and the closing phenylalanine or tryptophan. D genes are given only for firm matches. Rows may omit the clone size; those that give it use once, few, many or a size class.

TGTGCCAGCTCCTCGGACGCCCCGAGCTCCTACAATGAGCAGTTCTTC	CASSSDAPSSYNEQFF	TRBV18	.	.	TRBJ2-1
TGTGCCAGCAGCGGGGGGACTCTATCCTACGAGCAGTACTTC	CASSGGTLSYEQYF	TRBV5-6	.	.	TRBJ2-7
TGTGCCAGCAGCGCAATCACTAGCGGGGGGTACAATGAGCAGTTCTTC	CASSAITSGGYNEQFF	TRBV13	.	TRBD2	TRBJ2-1
TGTGCCAGTAGTATTTTAAGTTGGGAGCCCCAGCATTTT	CASSILSWEPQHF	TRBV19	.	.	TRBJ1-5
TGTGCCAGCAGTTCAAGGACGGGCTACAATGAGCAGTTCTTC	CASSSRTGYNEQFF	TRBV27	.	.	TRBJ2-1
TGTGCCACCAGCAAACAGGGGGTCGAAAACATTCAGTACTTC	CATSKQGVENIQYF	TRBV15	.	TRBD1	TRBJ2-4
TGTGCCAGTAGTATTCGCAACAGGGGAAGGATTACAGATACGCAGTATTTT	CASSIRNRGRITDTQYF	TRBV19	few	TRBD1	TRBJ2-3
TGTGCCAGCAGCTTAACAGGGGTTCTAGGAGAGCAGTACTTC	CASSLTGVLGEQYF	TRBV7-9	.	TRBD1	TRBJ2-7
TGTGCCAGCAGTTTACGGGGGGGCCTCAATGAGCAGTTCTTC	CASSLRGGLNEQFF	TRBV28	.	TRBD2	TRBJ2-1
TGTGCCATCAGGTCCGGGACAGGGGTTGGAAACACCATATATTTT	CAIRSGTGVGNTIYF	TRBV10-3	.	TRBD1	TRBJ1-3
TGTGCCAGCAGCTTAGTCACGGCCGTGAACACTGAAGCTTTCTTT	CASSLVTAVNTEAFF	TRBV11-3	.	.	TRBJ1-1
TGTGCCAGCAGCTTACGGGAGATGAACACAGATACGCAGTATTTT	CASSLREMNTDTQYF	TRBV5-4	.	.	TRBJ2-3
TGTGCCAGCAGCCCCGGACTAGCGGGAGTAAATGAGCAGTTCTTC	CASSPGLAGVNEQFF	TRBV5-6	.	TRBD2	TRBJ2-1
TGTGCCAGCAGTTACCATCGGGGGGGAACGGACGAGCAGTACTTC	CASSYHRGGTDEQYF	TRBV6-5	.	TRBD2	TRBJ2-7
TGTGCCAGCTTTATACTGAACACTGAAGCTTTCTTT	CASFILNTEAFF	TRBV6-1	.	.	TRBJ1-1
TGCGCCAGCAGACATTCCCTCGTGGAGCCGAACACCGGGGAGCTGTTTTTT	CASRHSLVEPNTGELFF	TRBV5-1	.	.	TRBJ2-2
TGTGCCAGCAGCCCACAAGGGTCCTATTCCTACGAGCAGTACTTC	CASSPQGSYSYEQYF	TRBV7-3	.	.	TRBJ2-7
TGTGCCAGCAGCCCCATCCAGGGACGGGATACGCAGTATTTT	CASSPIQGRDTQYF	TRBV7-2	.	.	TRBJ2-3
TGTGCCAGCAGTTTATCCGGGAGCTCCTACAATGAGCAGTTCTTC	CASSLSGSSYNEQFF	TRBV27	.	.	TRBJ2-1
TGTGCCAGCAGCGTGCCACCCATCGGGGCCGGGGTTAACAATGAGCAGTTCTTC	CASSVPPIGAGVNNEQFF	TRBV7-9	.	.	TRBJ2-1
TGTGCCAGCAGTGAAGCAAGGGGCGCGAGTACCTACGAGCAGTACTTC	CASSEARGASTYEQYF	TRBV6-1	once	.	TRBJ2-7
TGTGCCAGCAGCTTAGTTTTTGCGGTCGGAGGAGGTGAGACCCAGTACTTC	CASSLVFAVGGGETQYF	TRBV11-2	.	.	TRBJ2-5
TGTGCCAGCAGTGACTCGTACATCAGCTCCTACAATGAGCAGTTCTTC	CASSDSYISSYNEQFF	TRBV6-4	.	.	TRBJ2-1
TGTGCCAGCAGCTCCCGGGACAGGGGGCAATACGAGCAGTACTTC	CASSSRDRGQYEQYF	TRBV7-9	.	TRBD1	TRBJ2-7
TGTGCCAGCAGTCCCGGGACCTATGGCTACACCTTC	CASSPGTYGYTF	TRBV5-6	.	.	TRBJ1-2
TGTGCCAGCAGCCAAGTTTCCTACAGGGGAACTGAAGCTTTCTTT	CASSQVSYRGTEAFF	TRBV7-9	once	TRBD1	TRBJ1-1
TGTGCCACGGGACGGGGGGGCGAGGAGACCCAGTACTTC	CATGRGGEETQYF	TRBV15	once	TRBD2	TRBJ2-5
TGTGCCAGCAGTGCAAGGGGGTACGCGGGTGGCTACACCTTC	CASSARGYAGGYTF	TRBV2	.	.	TRBJ1-2
TGTGCCAGCAGGACGTTAAACAATGAGCAGTTCTTC	CASRTLNNEQFF	TRBV28	.	.	TRBJ2-1
TGTGCCAGTACCCAAAGGGAGGATTCCGATGAGCAGTTCTTC	CASTQREDSDEQFF	TRBV19	.	.	TRBJ2-1
TGTGCCAGCAGCTCCGGCGTAGGGGAGCAGTACTTC	CASSSGVGEQYF	TRBV7-9	.	.	TRBJ2-7
TGTGCCAGCAGCTTGCCACCATACCAGTCGACTGGAAACACCATATATTTT	CASSLPPYQSTGNTIYF	TRBV5-6	.	.	TRBJ1-3
TGCGCCAGCAGCCAAGATAGCGGGAGCAATGAGCAGTTCTTC	CASSQDSGSNEQFF	TRBV4-1	.	TRBD2	TRBJ2-1
TGTGCCAGCAGCGCCGTGACTATCCACACAGATACGCAGTATTTT	CASSAVTIHTDTQYF	TRBV9	.	.	TRBJ2-3
TGCAGCGTTGTGACAGGTCGCGACGAGCAGTACTTC	CSVVTGRDEQYF	TRBV29-1	.	.	TRBJ2-7
TGTGCCAGCAGCTTAGACAGGGGGGTGGTGGAGACCCAGTACTTC	CASSLDRGVVETQYF	TRBV11-2	.	.	TRBJ2-5
TGTGCCAGCAGCCAGGGACAGGGCCCCCAAGAGACCCAGTACTTC	CASSQGQGPQETQYF	TRBV4-2	.	TRBD1	TRBJ2-5
TGTGCCAGCAGCTTGGGGAGCCTATCCTACAATGAGCAGTTCTTC	CASSLGSLSYNEQFF	TRBV5-4	.	.	TRBJ2-1
TGTGCCAGTAGTGAATGGACGGCAGGCTCTGGCGGCTACACCTTC	CASSEWTAGSGGYTF	TRBV19	.	.	TRBJ1-2
TGTGCCAGCAGCTCTACTAGCGGGAGTTACGAGCAGTACTTC	CASSSTSGSYEQYF	TRBV7-3	.	TRBD2	TRBJ2-7
TGTGCCAGCAGCTTAAGGGGGAAAGAGACCCAGTACTTC	CASSLRGKETQYF	TRBV7-2	.	.	TRBJ2-5
TGTGCCAGCAGCCCGAGACAGGGGACTATATCTCTCTCTCACTATGGCTACACCTTC	CASSPRQGTISLSHYGYTF	TRBV7-2	.	TRBD1	TRBJ1-2
TGTGCCAGCTCACCACGGAGCGTTGGAAACACCATATATTTT	CASSPRSVGNTIYF	TRBV18	.	.	TRBJ1-3
TGTGCCAGCAGCATAGGGGATAGGACTGAAGCTTTCTTT	CASSIGDRTEAFF	TRBV9	.	.	TRBJ1-1
TGTGCCAGCAGTTCCGGACAGGGAGGGTATGGCTACACCTTC	CASSSGQGGYGYTF	TRBV28	.	TRBD1	TRBJ1-2
TGTGCCAGCAGCTTCCTAGAGGGCCCCTACAATGAGCAGTTCTTC	CASSFLEGPYNEQFF	TRBV7-2	.	.	TRBJ2-1
TGTGCCAGCTCCCCTGTAGCGGGAGCGATCAATGAGCAGTTCTTC	CASSPVAGAINEQFF	TRBV18	.	TRBD2	TRBJ2-1
TGCGCCAGCAGCCATTCCAGGGGAGGCAGCTATGGCTACACCTTC	CASSHSRGGSYGYTF	TRBV4-1	.	.	TRBJ1-2
TGTGCCAGCAGTGATTTAAGGACAGGGGTGAAATCACCCCTCCACTTT	CASSDLRTGVKSPLHF	TRBV25-1	.	TRBD1	TRBJ1-6
TGTGCCAGCAGCCCAACAGGCGTAACTAATGAAAAACTGTTTTTT	CASSPTGVTNEKLFF	TRBV6-5	.	.	TRBJ1-4
TGTGCCAGCAGACGGGACATAAGGAGCAATCAGCCCCAGCATTTT	CASRRDIRSNQPQHF	TRBV6-5	.	.	TRBJ1-5
TGTGCCAGCAACCCAGGGGGCCAGTACCAAGAGACCCAGTACTTC	CASNPGGQYQETQYF	TRBV7-9	.	TRBD1	TRBJ2-5
TGTGCCAGCAGTTCCTATCTGAGGGGCATCTACGAGCAGTACTTC	CASSSYLRGIYEQYF	TRBV28	.	.	TRBJ2-7
TGTGCCAGCAGCTCTTCGGGAGGGGCCTACGAGCAGTACTTC	CASSSSGGAYEQYF	TRBV11-3	.	TRBD2	TRBJ2-7
TGTGCCAGTAGTCGGCAGGGGAGTGGGGCCAACGTCCTGACTTTC	CASSRQGSGANVLTF	TRBV19	.	.	TRBJ2-6
TGTGCCAGCAGCGTAGTTCTAGCGGGACCTGGGGAGCTGTTTTTT	CASSVVLAGPGELFF	TRBV9	.	TRBD2	TRBJ2-2
TGTGCCAGCAGCCCAATCTCCCTCTCTGGAAACACCATATATTTT	CASSPISLSGNTIYF	TRBV7-8	.	.	TRBJ1-3